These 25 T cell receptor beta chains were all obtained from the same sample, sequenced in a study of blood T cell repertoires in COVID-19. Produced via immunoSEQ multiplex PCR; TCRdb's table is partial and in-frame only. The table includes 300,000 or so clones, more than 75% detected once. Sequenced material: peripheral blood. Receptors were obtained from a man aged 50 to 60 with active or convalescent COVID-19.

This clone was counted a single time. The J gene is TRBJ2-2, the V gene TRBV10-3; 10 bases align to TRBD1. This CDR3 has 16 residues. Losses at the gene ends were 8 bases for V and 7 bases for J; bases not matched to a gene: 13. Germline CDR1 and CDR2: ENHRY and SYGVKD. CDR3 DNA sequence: TGTGCCATCCAAGTGGTCGGACAGGGGGGGGTCGGGGAGCTGTTTTTT. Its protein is CAIQVVGQGGVGELFF.

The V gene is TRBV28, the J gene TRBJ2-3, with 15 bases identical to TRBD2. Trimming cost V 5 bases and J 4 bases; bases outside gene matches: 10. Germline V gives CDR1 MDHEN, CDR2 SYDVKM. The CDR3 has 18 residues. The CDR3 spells CASSLLGLAGGIADTQYF. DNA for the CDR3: TGTGCCAGCAGTCTCCTAGGACTAGCGGGAGGGATCGCAGATACGCAGTATTTT. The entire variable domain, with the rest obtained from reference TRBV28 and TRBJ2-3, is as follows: DVKVTQSSRYLVKRTGEKVFLECVQDMDHENMFWYRQDPGLGLRLIYFSYDVKMKEKGDIPEGYSVSREKKERFSLILESASTNQTSMYLCASSLLGLAGGIADTQYFGPGTRLTVL.

The CDR3 nucleotides read TGTGCCAGCAGCCAAGAGTCAGGGAGGTACACTGAAGCTTTCTTT. Translating gives CASSQESGRYTEAFF. The chain couples TRBV3-1 (or the pseudogene TRBV3-2) to TRBJ1-1; TRBD1 might be the D (5 bases). The CDR3 contains 15 residues. Between the trimmed V and J ends, which lost 0 bases and 3 bases, there was a span of 11 bases. Germline CDR1 is LGHDT and CDR2 is YNNKEL (reference sequence).

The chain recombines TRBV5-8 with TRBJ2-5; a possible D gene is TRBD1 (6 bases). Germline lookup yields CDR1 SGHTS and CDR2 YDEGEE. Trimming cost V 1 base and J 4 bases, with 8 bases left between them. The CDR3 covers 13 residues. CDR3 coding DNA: TGTGCCAGCAGCTTGCCAGGGGCAGAGACCCAGTACTTC. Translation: CASSLPGAETQYF.

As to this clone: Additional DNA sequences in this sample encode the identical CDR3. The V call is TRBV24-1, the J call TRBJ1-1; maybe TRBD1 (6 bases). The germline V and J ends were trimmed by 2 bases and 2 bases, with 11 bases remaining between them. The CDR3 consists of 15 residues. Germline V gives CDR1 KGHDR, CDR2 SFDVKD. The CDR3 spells CATSDSRGGNTEAFF. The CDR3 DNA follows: TGTGCCACCAGTGATTCGAGAGGGGGAAACACTGAAGCTTTCTTT.

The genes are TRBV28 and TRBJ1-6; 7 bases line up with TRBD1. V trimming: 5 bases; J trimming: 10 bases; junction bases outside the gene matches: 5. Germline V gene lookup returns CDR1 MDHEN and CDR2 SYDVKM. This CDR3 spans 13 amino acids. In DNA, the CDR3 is TGTGCCAGCAGTACCACAGGGGAATCACCCCTCCACTTT. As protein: CASSTTGESPLHF.

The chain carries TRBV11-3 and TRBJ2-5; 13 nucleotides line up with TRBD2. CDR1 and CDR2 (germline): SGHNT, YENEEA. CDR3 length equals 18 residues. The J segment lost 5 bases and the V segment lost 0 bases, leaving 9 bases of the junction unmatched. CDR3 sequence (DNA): TGTGCCAGCAGCTTAGATCGGGGACTAGCGGGGCGAGGGGAGACCCAGTACTTC. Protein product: CASSLDRGLAGRGETQYF.

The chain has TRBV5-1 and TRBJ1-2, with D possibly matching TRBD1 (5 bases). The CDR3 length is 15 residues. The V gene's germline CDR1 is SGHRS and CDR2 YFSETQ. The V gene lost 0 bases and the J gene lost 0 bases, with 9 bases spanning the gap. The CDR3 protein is CASSLAPGSNYGYTF. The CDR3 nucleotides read TGCGCCAGCAGCTTGGCCCCAGGGTCTAACTATGGCTACACCTTC.

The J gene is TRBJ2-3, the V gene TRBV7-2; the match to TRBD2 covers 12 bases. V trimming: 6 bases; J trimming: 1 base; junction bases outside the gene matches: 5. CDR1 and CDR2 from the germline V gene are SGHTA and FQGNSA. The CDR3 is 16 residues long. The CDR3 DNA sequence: TGTGCCAGCAGTTCGAGACTAGCGGGGGGCACAGATACGCAGTATTTT. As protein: CASSSRLAGGTDTQYF.

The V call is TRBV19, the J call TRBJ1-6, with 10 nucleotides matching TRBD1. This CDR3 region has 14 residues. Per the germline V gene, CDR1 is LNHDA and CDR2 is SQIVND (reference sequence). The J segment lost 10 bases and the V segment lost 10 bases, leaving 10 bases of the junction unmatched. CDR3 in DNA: TGTGCCACCCGTGAGACAGGGGGCGAGTCACCCCTCCACTTT. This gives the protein CATRETGGESPLHF.

The CDR3 nucleotides are TGTGCCAGCAGCTTCCCATCAGGGGCGAACACTGAAGCTTTCTTT. This sequence encodes CASSFPSGANTEAFF. The genes are TRBV5-4 and TRBJ1-1; perhaps TRBD1 as D (6 bases). In germline, CDR1 is SGHNT, CDR2 YYREEE (reference sequence). The V and J ends lost 2 bases and 1 base respectively, with 12 bases between them. The CDR3 is 15 residues long.

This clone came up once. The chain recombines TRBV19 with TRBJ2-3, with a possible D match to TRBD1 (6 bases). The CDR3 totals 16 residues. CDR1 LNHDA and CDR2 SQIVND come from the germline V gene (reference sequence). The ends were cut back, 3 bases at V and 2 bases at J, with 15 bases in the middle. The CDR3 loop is CASSIEGHPFTDTQYF. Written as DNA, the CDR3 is TGTGCCAGTAGTATCGAGGGACACCCCTTCACAGATACGCAGTATTTT.

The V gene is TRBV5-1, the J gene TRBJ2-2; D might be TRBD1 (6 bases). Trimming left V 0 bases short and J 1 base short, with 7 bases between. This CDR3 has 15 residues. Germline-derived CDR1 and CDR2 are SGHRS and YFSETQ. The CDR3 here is CASSLGTENTGELFF. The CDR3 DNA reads TGCGCCAGCAGCTTGGGGACAGAGAACACCGGGGAGCTGTTTTTT. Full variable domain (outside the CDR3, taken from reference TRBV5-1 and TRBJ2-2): KAGVTQTPRYLIKTRGQQVTLSCSPISGHRSVSWYQQTPGQGLQFLFEYFSETQRNKGNFPGRFSGRQFSNSRSEMNVSTLELGDSALYLCASSLGTENTGELFFGEGSRLTVL.

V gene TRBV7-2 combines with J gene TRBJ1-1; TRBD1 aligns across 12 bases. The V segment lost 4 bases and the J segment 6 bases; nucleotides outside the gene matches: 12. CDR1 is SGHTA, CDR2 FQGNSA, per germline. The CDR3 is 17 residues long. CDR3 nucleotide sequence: TGTGCCAGCAGCTCCCAACGGGACAGGGGGCTAGTGCCTGAAGCTTTCTTT. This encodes CASSSQRDRGLVPEAFF.

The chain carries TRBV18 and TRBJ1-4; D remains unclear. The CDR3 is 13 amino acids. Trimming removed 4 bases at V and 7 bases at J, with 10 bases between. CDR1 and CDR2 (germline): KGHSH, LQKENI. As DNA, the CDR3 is TGTGCCAGCTCACGAACAGAGATTGAAAAACTGTTTTTT. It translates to CASSRTEIEKLFF.

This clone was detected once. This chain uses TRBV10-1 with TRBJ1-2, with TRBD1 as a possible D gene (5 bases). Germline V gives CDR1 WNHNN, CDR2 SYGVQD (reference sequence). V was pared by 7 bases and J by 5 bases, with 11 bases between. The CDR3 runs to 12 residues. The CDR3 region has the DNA TGCGCCAGCAACCTGGGGGGGTATGGCTACACCTTC. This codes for CASNLGGYGYTF.

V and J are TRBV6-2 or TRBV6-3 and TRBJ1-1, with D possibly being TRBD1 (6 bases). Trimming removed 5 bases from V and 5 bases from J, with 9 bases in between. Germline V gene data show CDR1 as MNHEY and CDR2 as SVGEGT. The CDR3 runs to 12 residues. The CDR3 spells CASSATGTEAFF. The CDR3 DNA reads TGTGCCAGCAGTGCCACAGGGACTGAAGCTTTCTTT.

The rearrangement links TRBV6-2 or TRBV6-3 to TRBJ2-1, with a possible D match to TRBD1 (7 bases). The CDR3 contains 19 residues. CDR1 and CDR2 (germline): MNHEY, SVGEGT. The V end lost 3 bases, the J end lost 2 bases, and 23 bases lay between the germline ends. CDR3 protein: CASSYPAGQSLYAYNEQFF. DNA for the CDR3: TGTGCCAGCAGTTATCCCGCGGGACAGAGCCTTTATGCCTACAATGAGCAGTTCTTC.

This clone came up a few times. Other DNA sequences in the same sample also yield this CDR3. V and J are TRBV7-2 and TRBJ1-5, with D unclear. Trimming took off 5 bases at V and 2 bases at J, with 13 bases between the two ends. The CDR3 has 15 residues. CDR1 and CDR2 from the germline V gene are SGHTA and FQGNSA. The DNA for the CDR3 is TGTGCCAGCAGCCCGACGGGGAACGGCAATCAGCCCCAGCATTTT. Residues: CASSPTGNGNQPQHF.

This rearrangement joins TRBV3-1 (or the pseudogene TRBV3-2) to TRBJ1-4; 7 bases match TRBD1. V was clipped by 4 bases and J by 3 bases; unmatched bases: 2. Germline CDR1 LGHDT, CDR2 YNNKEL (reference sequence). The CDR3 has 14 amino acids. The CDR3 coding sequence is TGTGCCAGCAGCCGGCAGGGGGCTAATGAAAAACTGTTTTTT. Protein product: CASSRQGANEKLFF.

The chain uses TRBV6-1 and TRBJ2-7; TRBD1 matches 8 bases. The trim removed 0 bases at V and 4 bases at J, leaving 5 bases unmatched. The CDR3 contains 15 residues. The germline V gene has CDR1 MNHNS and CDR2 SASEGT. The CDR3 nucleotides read TGTGCCAGCAGTGAAGCACAGGGGGGACATTACGAGCAGTACTTC. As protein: CASSEAQGGHYEQYF.

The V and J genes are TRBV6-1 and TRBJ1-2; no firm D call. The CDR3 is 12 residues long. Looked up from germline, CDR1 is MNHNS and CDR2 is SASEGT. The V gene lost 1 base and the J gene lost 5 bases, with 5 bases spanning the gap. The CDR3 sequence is CASSEDRYGYTF. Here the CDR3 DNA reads TGTGCCAGCAGTGAAGACAGATATGGCTACACCTTC.

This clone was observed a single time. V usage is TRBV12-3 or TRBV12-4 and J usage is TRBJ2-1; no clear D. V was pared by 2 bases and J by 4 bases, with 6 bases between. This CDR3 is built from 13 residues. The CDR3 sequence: CASSLSYYNEQFF. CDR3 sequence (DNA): TGTGCCAGCAGTTTATCCTATTACAATGAGCAGTTCTTC.

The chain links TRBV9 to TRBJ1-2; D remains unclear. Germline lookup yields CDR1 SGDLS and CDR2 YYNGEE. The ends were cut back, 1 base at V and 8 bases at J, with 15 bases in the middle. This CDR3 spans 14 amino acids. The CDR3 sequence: CASSVLGGRFGYTF. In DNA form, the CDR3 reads TGTGCCAGCAGCGTACTAGGAGGGAGGTTCGGCTACACCTTC.

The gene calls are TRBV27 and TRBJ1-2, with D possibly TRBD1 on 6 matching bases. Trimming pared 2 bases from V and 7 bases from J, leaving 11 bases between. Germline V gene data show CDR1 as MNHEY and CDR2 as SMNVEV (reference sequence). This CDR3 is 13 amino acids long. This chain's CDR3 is CASSLAGVGGYTF. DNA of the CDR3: TGTGCCAGCAGTTTAGCAGGGGTGGGTGGCTACACCTTC.